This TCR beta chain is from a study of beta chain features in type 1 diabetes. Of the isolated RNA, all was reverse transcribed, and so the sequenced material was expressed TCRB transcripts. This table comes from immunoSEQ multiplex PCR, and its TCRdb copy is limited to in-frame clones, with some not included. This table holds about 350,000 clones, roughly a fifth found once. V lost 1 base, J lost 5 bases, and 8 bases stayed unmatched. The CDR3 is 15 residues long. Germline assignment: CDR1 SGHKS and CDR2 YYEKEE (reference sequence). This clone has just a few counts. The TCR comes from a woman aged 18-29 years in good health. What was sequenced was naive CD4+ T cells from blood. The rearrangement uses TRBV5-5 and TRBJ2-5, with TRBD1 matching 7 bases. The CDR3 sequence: CASSLLGTAVETQYF. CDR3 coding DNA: TGTGCCAGCAGCTTGTTAGGGACAGCCGTGGAGACCCAGTACTTC.